This T cell receptor beta chain was captured by sequencing in a study of immune cell composition in non-small cell lung cancer. Study results and caveats: Tumour-reactive clones were not shown to match dominant in vivo tumour clones. Smoking pack-years did not significantly correlate with tumour TCR-beta clonality.

The table came from immunoSEQ multiplex PCR; TCRdb's copy has only in-frame clones and leaves some out. There are a few thousand clones in the sample; 71% occur only once, and approximately 16% lies in the top ten. The normal lung sample lay at least 3 cm, and maximally far, from the tumour. The CDR3 consists of 15 residues. V was clipped by 3 bases and J by 5 bases; unmatched bases: 7. Germline V CDR1 and CDR2: GTSNPN, SVGIG (reference sequence). With regard to this clone: No antigen is known for it.

This sample also appeared in a second study, on CD4 T cells in lung cancer. That report adds: Patients' blood was tested for T-cell responses to mutation-encoded neoepitopes. Some responses in blood might come from in vitro naive priming, not memory.

The sequencing input was non-adjacent lung tissue. This clonotype was sampled from a human donor with non-small cell lung cancer. The chain is built from TRBV30 and TRBJ2-7; 13 positions match TRBD2. The CDR3 bases are TGTGCCTGGAGCAAAGGACTAGCGGGGGTGGACGAGCAGTACTTC. Protein sequence: CAWSKGLAGVDEQYF. The variable domain in full, completed from reference TRBV30 and TRBJ2-7, reads SQTIHQWPATLVQPVGSPLSLECTVEGTSNPNLYWYRQAAGRGLQLLFYSVGIGQISSEVPQNLSASRPQDRQFILSSKKLLLSDSGFYLCAWSKGLAGVDEQYFGPGTRLTVT.